This T cell receptor beta chain was obtained from a study of T cell changes during pregnancy in multiple sclerosis. The assay was immunoSEQ multiplex PCR, and TCRdb's table has in-frame clones only and misses some. This table holds about 130,000 clones, 90% to 96% found once. The CDR3 runs 14 residues. Germline loops: CDR1 SGHVS, CDR2 FQNEAQ. Losses at the gene ends were 3 bases for V and 5 bases for J; bases not matched to a gene: 4. Only one count was recorded for this clone. Source: peripheral blood, taken after pregnancy. This chain joins TRBV7-8 and TRBJ1-2; 9 bases fit TRBD1. The origin of this receptor is a female donor with multiple sclerosis, enrolled in a pregnancy study. The CDR3 spells CASSLTGGLYGYTF. The CDR3 DNA reads TGTGCCAGCAGCTTGACAGGGGGTTTGTATGGCTACACCTTC.